This T cell receptor beta chain was documented in a study of blood T cell repertoires in COVID-19 (dated by TCRdb to 2019 to 2021). Background on the whole study: Samples from collaborators originated in the United States, Italy and Spain and spanned both the acute and convalescent phases of COVID-19. The prospective study material was composed of cDNA or gDNA derived from T cells, B-cell-depleted T cells, or PBMCs. Deeply sampled blood TCRbeta repertoires from subjects exposed to, actively infected with, or recovered from COVID-19 were included in the dataset. A freely available public database, intended as a resource for researchers studying the immune response to SARS-CoV-2, is where the repertoires were released. The samples were drawn from two sources: the first 160 participants of the ongoing ImmuneRACE study, and 1,000 to 1,500 subjects contributed by 6 global collaborators. Nearly every sample came with metadata listing a de-identified subject ID, COVID-19 status, age in years and sex. HLA class I and class II types, where available, came from metadata supplied by the sample provider rather than from assay-based typing. Study-level results and caveats: The quantity of clinical and demographic metadata differed by source and by participant and was supplied without curation.

Of note for this clone: Its antigen target is currently unknown. It has no much larger one-base neighbor in the sample; base qualities were not kept.

TCRbeta CDR3 regions were amplified from genomic DNA by means of the immunoSEQ Assay, a bias-controlled multiplex PCR. In the authors' own workflow: The number of nucleated cells in each sample was estimated by amplification of reference gene primers within the assay. To quantify the absolute abundance of each unique TCRbeta CDR3 rearrangement, sequence reads were collapsed and filtered. For each sample, productive Simpson clonality was calculated by taking the square root of Simpson's diversity index across productive rearrangements. Not all clones reach the TCRdb copy of this immuneACCESS table, which keeps in-frame sequences only. Checked studies attribute under half of the gap to unresolved V genes and leave the rest unexplained. From that table come the V and J calls and clone size; the DNA was used to work out D and trimming. Across this sample there are roughly 200,000 clones, with around 90% seen only once. The ten largest clones take up roughly 0.56% of the sample.

Whole blood was collected in K2EDTA tubes by collaborating institutions according to the institutions' own protocols. For TCRbeta analysis, collaborators shipped samples in one of three forms: frozen whole blood, isolated PBMCs, or DNA extracted from either of those sample types. Sequences were obtained from peripheral blood. The TCR was taken from a man aged 50-60 years with acute or convalescent COVID-19.

The DNA sequence is given as TGCAGCGTTTGGGCTGATGGTGAAAAACTGTTTTTT. Translated, this gives CSVWADGEKLFF. The chain links TRBV29-1 with TRBJ1-4; confidence is insufficient to name the D gene. The germline V gene supplies CDR1 SQVTM and CDR2 ANQGSEA. V is reduced by 5 bases and J by 7 bases, leaving a spacing of 11 bases between them. The CDR3 starts with the cysteine, ends with the phenylalanine, and has 12 residues. This entry keeps only the CDR3 DNA: 36 bases, framed from base 1. When the CDR3 is completed using the reference TRBV29-1 and TRBJ1-4 genes on either side, the full variable domain is SAVISQKPSRDICQRGTSLTIQCQVDSQVTMMFWYRQQPGQSLTLIATANQGSEATYESGFVIDKFPISRPNLTFSTLTVSNMSPEDSSIYLCSVWADGEKLFFGSGTQLSVL.